The 23 T cell receptor beta chains below come from one sample, sequenced in a study of T cells in Graves' hyperthyroidism and ophthalmopathy. RNA transcripts were the template for amplifying TCR beta CDR3 regions. The primer set for the first-round RT-PCR of the TCR CDR3 was HTBI. Using its own MiXCR run on the multiplex PCR reads, TCRdb lists one record per CDR3 protein. The sample yields 400,000 to 500,000 distinct CDR3 sequences, over 12% seen once. The sequenced sample consisted of blood. All receptors derive from a man between 18 and 35 years old with Graves' ophthalmopathy.

The chain joins TRBV12-5 to TRBJ2-7, with TRBD2 matching over 13 bases. The CDR3 has 15 amino acids. With V trimmed by 5 bases and J by 5 bases, 6 bases remained unmatched. Germline CDR1 LGHNT, CDR2 FRNRAP. CDR3 sequence (DNA): TGTGCTAGTGGTCCCTGGACTAGCGGGGGACACGAGCAGTACTTC. Amino acids: CASGPWTSGGHEQYF.

This clonotype has only a few counts. The genes are TRBV20-1 and TRBJ2-2; tentative D call: TRBD1 (6 bases). Trimming left V 3 bases short and J 2 bases short, with 13 bases between. Germline values: CDR1 DFQATT, CDR2 SNEGSKA (reference sequence). There are 15 residues in the CDR3. DNA for the CDR3: TGCAGTGCTAGCTTCAGGGGCATCAACACCGGGGAGCTGTTTTTT. This sequence encodes CSASFRGINTGELFF.

This clonotype was counted many times. V usage is TRBV6-1 and J usage is TRBJ1-4, with D possibly matching TRBD1 (5 bases). The CDR3 totals 16 residues. Trimming stripped 5 bases from V and 3 bases from J, with 16 bases between. The germline V gene has CDR1 MNHNS and CDR2 SASEGT. For the CDR3, the DNA is TGTGCCAGCAGTTACGGAGCAGGGTTTTCTAATGAAAAACTGTTTTTT. This encodes CASSYGAGFSNEKLFF.

This clonotype was detected many times. This rearrangement joins TRBV7-2 to TRBJ1-3; 9 bases are a match to TRBD1. The trim removed 3 bases at V and 0 bases at J, leaving 0 bases unmatched. The CDR3 has 15 amino acids. CDR1 is SGHTA, CDR2 FQGNSA, per germline. DNA for the CDR3: TGTGCCAGCAGCTTGGGACAGGGCTCTGGAAACACCATATATTTT. Translated, it gives CASSLGQGSGNTIYF.

This clonotype appeared a few times. V gene TRBV6-1 combines with J gene TRBJ2-7; possible D gene TRBD1, 8 bases. The CDR3 runs 13 residues. Trimming pared 8 bases from V and 5 bases from J, leaving 16 bases between. The germline V gene encodes CDR1 MNHNS and CDR2 SASEGT. CDR3 residues: CASPDRGGDEQYF. CDR3 in DNA: TGTGCCAGCCCCGACAGGGGAGGGGACGAGCAGTACTTC.

This clonotype was recorded a few times. This chain joins TRBV19 and TRBJ1-1, with D possibly TRBD1 on 6 matching bases. CDR3 length: 16 residues. V was clipped by 2 bases and J by 0 bases, with 13 bases between them. In germline, CDR1 is LNHDA, CDR2 SQIVND (reference sequence). CDR3 amino acids: CASSIRGQGLNTEAFF. As DNA, the CDR3 is TGTGCCAGTAGTATACGGGGGCAGGGGTTGAACACTGAAGCTTTCTTT.

This clonotype was seen at least ten times. The chain carries TRBV12-3 or TRBV12-4 and TRBJ2-1; the D gene is possibly TRBD1 (5 bases). The CDR3 has 13 amino acids. Trimming removed 7 bases from V and 8 bases from J, with 15 bases in between. CDR3 bases: TGTGCCAGCACTCAAACAGGTGGGGATGAGCAGTTCTTC. Translation gives CASTQTGGDEQFF.

The table lists this clonotype with many counts. The chain uses TRBV12-3 or TRBV12-4 and TRBJ2-7, with D possibly matching TRBD1 (5 bases). The CDR3 extends over 12 amino acids. V was clipped by 6 bases and J by 5 bases, with 11 bases between them. The CDR3 spells CASSQGGNEQYF. The CDR3 bases are TGTGCCAGCAGCCAGGGTGGCAACGAGCAGTACTTC.

This clonotype showed up many times. This chain connects TRBV11-2 to TRBJ2-5; D may match TRBD1 or TRBD2 (5 bases each). The CDR3 runs to 11 residues. Germline CDR1 SGHAT, CDR2 FQNNGV. The V and J ends lost 8 bases and 7 bases respectively, with 11 bases between them. For the CDR3, the DNA is TGTGCCAGCGGGGGTCCCGGGACCCAGTACTTC. Its translation: CASGGPGTQYF.

This clonotype was recorded at least ten times. The chain recombines TRBV12-5 with TRBJ2-1; D not resolved. The V gene's germline CDR1 is LGHNT and CDR2 FRNRAP. Trimming took off 6 bases at V and 6 bases at J, with 3 bases between the two ends. This CDR3 region has 10 residues. The CDR3 loop is CASGGNEQFF. CDR3 sequence (DNA): TGTGCTAGTGGCGGCAATGAGCAGTTCTTC.

V usage is TRBV6-9 and J usage is TRBJ2-7; weak D call: TRBD2 (6 bases). CDR3 size: 14 residues. The germline CDR1 and CDR2 sequences are MNHGY and SVAAGI. V dropped 3 bases and J dropped 5 bases, with 14 bases sitting between them. The CDR3 region is CASSYGGAGNEQYF. The DNA for the CDR3 is TGTGCCAGCAGTTACGGAGGGGCCGGCAACGAGCAGTACTTC.

At least ten counts were recorded for this clonotype. The J gene is TRBJ2-1, the V gene TRBV3-1; 12 nucleotides align to TRBD1. The CDR3 totals 15 residues. Losses at the gene ends were 4 bases for V and 8 bases for J; bases not matched to a gene: 6. Per the germline V gene, CDR1 is LGHDT and CDR2 is YNNKEL (reference sequence). CDR3 residues: CASSPGTGGIYEQFF. In DNA form, the CDR3 reads TGTGCCAGCAGCCCCGGGACAGGGGGCATCTATGAGCAGTTCTTC.

The V and J genes are TRBV6-1 and TRBJ1-5; D uncertain. This CDR3 is built from 13 residues. Germline V CDR1 and CDR2: MNHNS, SASEGT. Trimming removed 8 bases from V and 3 bases from J, with 11 bases in between. CDR3 amino acids: CASGVNFNQPQHF. The CDR3 DNA follows: TGTGCCAGCGGGGTAAATTTCAATCAGCCCCAGCATTTT.

This clonotype was seen many times. J is TRBJ2-7 and V is TRBV6-5; TRBD1 aligns across 7 bases. The CDR3 has 13 amino acids. After removal of 1 base from V and 5 bases from J, the junction contained 2 bases not matched to a gene. CDR1 and CDR2 from the germline V gene are MNHEY and SVGAGI. DNA of the CDR3: TGTGCCAGCAGTTACTTAGGGGGCAACGAGCAGTACTTC. Amino acid sequence: CASSYLGGNEQYF.

In its sample, this clonotype was seen a few times. A much larger clone differs from this one at a single base, so this may be a read error. In DNA form, the CDR3 reads TGCGCCAGCAGCCCCAATGAACAGGGAGGCCACACCTTC. Translation: CASSPNEQGGHTF. The chain links TRBV5-1 to TRBJ1-2; D possibly corresponds to TRBD1 (6 bases). The ends were cut back, 4 bases at V and 12 bases at J, with 19 bases in the middle. The CDR3 spans 13 residues. CDR1 and CDR2 (germline): SGHRS, YFSETQ.

V and J are TRBV3-1 and TRBJ2-3; 7 bases line up with TRBD2. V shed 0 bases, J shed 4 bases, and the junction held 7 bases outside the gene matches. This CDR3 comprises 16 residues. Germline-derived CDR1 and CDR2 are LGHDT and YNNKEL (reference sequence). CDR3 in DNA: TGTGCCAGCAGCCAAGAGTTTGTCGGGGGGTCAGATACGCAGTATTTT. Protein sequence: CASSQEFVGGSDTQYF.

This clonotype was recorded at least ten times. CDR3 bases: TGTGCCAGCAGCGTAGGGGCAGGGGGGGACTACGAGCAGTACTTC. Its protein is CASSVGAGGDYEQYF. J is TRBJ2-7 and V is TRBV9; D could derive from TRBD1 or TRBD2 (7 bases each). Germline V gives CDR1 SGDLS, CDR2 YYNGEE. This CDR3 is built from 15 residues. V lost 0 bases and J 3 bases, leaving 13 bases between the germline ends.

This clonotype has a count of ten or more. The V and J genes are TRBV20-1 and TRBJ1-2; D gene unclear. The CDR3 sequence is 13 residues long. Looked up from germline, CDR1 is DFQATT and CDR2 is SNEGSKA (reference sequence). Trimming took off 0 bases at V and 2 bases at J, with 7 bases between the two ends. The CDR3 DNA reads TGCAGTGCTAGAGATCCTGGAAACTATGGCTACACCTTC. Encoded protein: CSARDPGNYGYTF.

This clonotype appeared a few times. V gene TRBV7-2 combines with J gene TRBJ1-3; 8 bases match TRBD1. The CDR3 totals 16 residues. Germline V gene data show CDR1 as SGHTA and CDR2 as FQGNSA. Germline trimming cut 1 base from V and 2 bases from J; bases unmatched to any gene: 4. The CDR3 spells CASSLGPGGAGNTIYF. The CDR3, as DNA: TGTGCCAGCAGCTTAGGTCCAGGGGGCGCTGGAAACACCATATATTTT.

Ten or more counts support this clonotype. The genes are TRBV27 and TRBJ1-5; a possible D gene is TRBD1 (5 bases). The V gene's germline CDR1 is MNHEY and CDR2 SMNVEV (reference sequence). Trimming pared 6 bases from V and 2 bases from J, leaving 14 bases between. The CDR3 is 15 residues long. The CDR3 region has the DNA TGTGCCAGCAGGACAAGGGGCATGGGCAATCAGCCCCAGCATTTT. Encoded protein: CASRTRGMGNQPQHF.

This clonotype has just one count. Since a much larger clone is just one base distant, this may be a read error. DNA for the CDR3: TGCGCCTGCAGCCCAAGTGGGGTAGCGGAGTACAATGAGCAGTTCTTC. Its protein product is CACSPSGVAEYNEQFF. The chain combines TRBV4-1 with TRBJ2-1; possibly TRBD2 for D (6 bases). Germline assignment: CDR1 MGHRA and CDR2 YSYEKL. This CDR3 has 16 residues.

This clonotype was counted only a few times. The chain couples TRBV6-1 to TRBJ2-1; the D is unclear. Germline CDR1 and CDR2: MNHNS and SASEGT. Trimming left V 10 bases short and J 5 bases short, with 18 bases between. The CDR3 length is 14 residues. The CDR3 DNA reads TGTGCCACTAGAAAGGTACAGCTGGACAATGAGCAGTTCTTC. Its protein is CATRKVQLDNEQFF.

This clonotype was recorded at least ten times. This rearrangement joins TRBV20-1 to TRBJ2-7, with D perhaps matching TRBD1 (7 bases). V lost 6 bases to trimming and J lost 1 base, with 16 bases between them. CDR1 is DFQATT and CDR2 is SNEGSKA in the germline V gene (reference sequence). CDR3 length equals 14 residues. This CDR3 reads CSAVDRAGSYEQYF. The CDR3, as DNA: TGCAGTGCCGTCGACAGGGCGGGATCCTACGAGCAGTACTTC.